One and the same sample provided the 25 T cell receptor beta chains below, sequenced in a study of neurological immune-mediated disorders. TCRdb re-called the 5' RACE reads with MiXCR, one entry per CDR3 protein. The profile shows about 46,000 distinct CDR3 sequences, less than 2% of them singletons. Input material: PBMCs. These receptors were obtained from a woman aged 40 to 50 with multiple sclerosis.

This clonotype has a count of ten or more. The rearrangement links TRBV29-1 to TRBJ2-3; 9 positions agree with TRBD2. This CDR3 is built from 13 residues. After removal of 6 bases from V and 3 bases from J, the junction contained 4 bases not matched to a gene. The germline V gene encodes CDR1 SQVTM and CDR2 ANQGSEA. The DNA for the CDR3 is TGCAGCGTCCGAGCGGGGGGAACAGATACGCAGTATTTT. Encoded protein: CSVRAGGTDTQYF.

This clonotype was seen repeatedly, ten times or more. The DNA for the CDR3 is TGTGCCAGCAGAACCGAGAGGGGCAATCAGCCCCAGCATTTT. Amino acids: CASRTERGNQPQHF. The rearrangement uses TRBV6-6 and TRBJ1-5, with D unresolved. V was clipped by 6 bases and J by 2 bases, with 11 bases between them. The CDR3 totals 14 residues. From germline, CDR1 is MNHNY and CDR2 SVGAGI (reference sequence).

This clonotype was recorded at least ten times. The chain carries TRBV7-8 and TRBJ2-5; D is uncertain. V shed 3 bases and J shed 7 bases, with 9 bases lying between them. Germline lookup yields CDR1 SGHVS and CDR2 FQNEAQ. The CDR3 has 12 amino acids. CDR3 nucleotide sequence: TGTGCCAGCAGCTTGGAAGGTGGGACCCAGTACTTC. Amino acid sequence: CASSLEGGTQYF.

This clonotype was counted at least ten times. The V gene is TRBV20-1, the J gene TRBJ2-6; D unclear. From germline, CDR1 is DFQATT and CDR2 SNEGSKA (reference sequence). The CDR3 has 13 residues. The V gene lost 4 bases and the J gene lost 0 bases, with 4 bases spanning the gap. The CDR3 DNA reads TGCAGTGCTACGCACTCTGGGGCCAACGTCCTGACTTTC. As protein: CSATHSGANVLTF.

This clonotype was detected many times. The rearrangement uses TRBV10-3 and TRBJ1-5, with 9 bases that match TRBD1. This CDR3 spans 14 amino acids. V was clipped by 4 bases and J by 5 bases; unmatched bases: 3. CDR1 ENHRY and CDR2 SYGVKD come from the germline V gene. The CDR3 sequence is CAISGDREHQPQHF. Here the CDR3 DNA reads TGTGCCATCAGTGGGGACAGGGAACATCAGCCCCAGCATTTT.

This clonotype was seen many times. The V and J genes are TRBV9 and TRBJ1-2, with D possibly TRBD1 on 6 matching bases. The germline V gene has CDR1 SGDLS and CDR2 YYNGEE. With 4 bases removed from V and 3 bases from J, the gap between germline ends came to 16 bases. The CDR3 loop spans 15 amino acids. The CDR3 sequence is CASSRGAEQHYGYTF. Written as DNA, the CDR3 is TGTGCCAGCAGCCGGGGGGCCGAACAACACTATGGCTACACCTTC.

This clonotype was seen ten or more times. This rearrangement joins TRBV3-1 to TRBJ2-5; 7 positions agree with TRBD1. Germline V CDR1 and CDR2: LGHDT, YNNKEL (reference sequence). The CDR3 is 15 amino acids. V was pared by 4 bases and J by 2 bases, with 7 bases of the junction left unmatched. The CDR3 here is CASSRGQRYQETQYF. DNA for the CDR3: TGTGCCAGCAGCCGGGGACAGCGATATCAAGAGACCCAGTACTTC.

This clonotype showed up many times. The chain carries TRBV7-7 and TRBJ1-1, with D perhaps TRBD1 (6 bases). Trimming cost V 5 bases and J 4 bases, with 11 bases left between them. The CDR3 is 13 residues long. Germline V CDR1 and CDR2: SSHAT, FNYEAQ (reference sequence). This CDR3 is CASSRDRSTEAFF. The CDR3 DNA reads TGTGCCAGCAGCCGTGACAGGTCCACTGAAGCTTTCTTT. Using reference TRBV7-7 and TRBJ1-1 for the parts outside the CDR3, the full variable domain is GAGVSQSPRYKVTKRGQDVTLRCDPISSHATLYWYQQALGQGPEFLTYFNYEAQPDKSGLPSDRFSAERPEGSISTLTIQRTEQRDSAMYRCASSRDRSTEAFFGQGTRLTVV.

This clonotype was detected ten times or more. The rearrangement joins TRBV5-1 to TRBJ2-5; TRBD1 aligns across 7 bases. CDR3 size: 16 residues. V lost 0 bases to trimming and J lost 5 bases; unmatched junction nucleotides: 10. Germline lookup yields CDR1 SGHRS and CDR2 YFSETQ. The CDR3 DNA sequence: TGCGCCAGCAGCTTGGGGACAGGCCTCGCAGGGGAGACCCAGTACTTC. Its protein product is CASSLGTGLAGETQYF.

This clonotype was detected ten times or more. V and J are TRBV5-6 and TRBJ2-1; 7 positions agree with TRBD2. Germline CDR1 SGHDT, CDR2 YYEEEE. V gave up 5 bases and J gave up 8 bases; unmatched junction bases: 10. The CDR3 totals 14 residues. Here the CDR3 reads CASRNGGGVDEQFF. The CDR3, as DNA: TGTGCCAGCAGGAATGGCGGGGGTGTCGATGAGCAGTTCTTC.

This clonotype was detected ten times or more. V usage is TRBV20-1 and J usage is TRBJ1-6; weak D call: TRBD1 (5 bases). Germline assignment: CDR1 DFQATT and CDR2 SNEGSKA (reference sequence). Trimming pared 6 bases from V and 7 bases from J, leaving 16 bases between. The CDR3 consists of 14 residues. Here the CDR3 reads CSADSGDVNSPLHF. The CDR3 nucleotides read TGCAGTGCGGACTCGGGGGATGTAAATTCACCCCTCCACTTT.

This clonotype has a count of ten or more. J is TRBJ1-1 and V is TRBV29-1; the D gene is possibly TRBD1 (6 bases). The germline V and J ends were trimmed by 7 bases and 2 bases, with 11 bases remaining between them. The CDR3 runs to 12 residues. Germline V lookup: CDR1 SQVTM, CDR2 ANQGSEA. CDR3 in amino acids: CSGDRTNTEAFF. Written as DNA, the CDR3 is TGCAGCGGAGACAGGACAAACACTGAAGCTTTCTTT.

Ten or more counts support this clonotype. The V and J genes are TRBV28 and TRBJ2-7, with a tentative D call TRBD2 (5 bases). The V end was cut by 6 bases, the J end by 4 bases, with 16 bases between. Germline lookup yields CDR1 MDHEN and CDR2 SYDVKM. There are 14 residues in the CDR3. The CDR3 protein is CASSPGGLIYEQYF. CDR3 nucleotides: TGTGCCAGCAGCCCCGGAGGTTTAATTTACGAGCAGTACTTC.

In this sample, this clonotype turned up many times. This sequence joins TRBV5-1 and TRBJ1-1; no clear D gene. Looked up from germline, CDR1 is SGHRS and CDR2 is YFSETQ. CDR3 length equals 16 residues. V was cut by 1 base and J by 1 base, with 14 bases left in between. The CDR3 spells CASSLSTDVWNTEAFF. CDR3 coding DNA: TGCGCCAGCAGCTTGAGCACGGACGTGTGGAACACTGAAGCTTTCTTT.

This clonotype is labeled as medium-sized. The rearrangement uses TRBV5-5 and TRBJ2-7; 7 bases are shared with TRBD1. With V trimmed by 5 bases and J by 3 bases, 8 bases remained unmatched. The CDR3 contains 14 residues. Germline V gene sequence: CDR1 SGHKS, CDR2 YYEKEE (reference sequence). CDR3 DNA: TGTGCCAGCAGGCAAGGACAGGCGGACTACGAGCAGTACTTC. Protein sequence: CASRQGQADYEQYF.

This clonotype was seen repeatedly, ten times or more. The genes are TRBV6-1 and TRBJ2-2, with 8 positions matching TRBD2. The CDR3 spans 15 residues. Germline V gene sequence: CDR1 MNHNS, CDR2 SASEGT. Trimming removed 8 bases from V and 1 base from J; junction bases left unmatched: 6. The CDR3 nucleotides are TGTGCCAGCGGACGGGGGGGCGAGAACACCGGGGAGCTGTTTTTT. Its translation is CASGRGGENTGELFF.

The CDR3 DNA reads TGTGCCAGCAGCTTAGTTCGAGGGGGCGAAGGCTACACCTTC. It yields the protein CASSLVRGGEGYTF. The chain is built from TRBV11-2 and TRBJ1-2, with 7 bases lining up with TRBD1. CDR1 and CDR2 (germline): SGHAT, FQNNGV. This CDR3 spans 14 amino acids. J gave up 8 bases and V 1 base, and 7 bases lay outside the gene matches.

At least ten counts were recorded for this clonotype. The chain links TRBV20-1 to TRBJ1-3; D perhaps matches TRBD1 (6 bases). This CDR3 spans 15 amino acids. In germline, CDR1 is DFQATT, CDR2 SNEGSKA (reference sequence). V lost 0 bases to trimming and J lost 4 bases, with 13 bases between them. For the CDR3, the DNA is TGCAGTGCTAGAGATCCTCGGGGGCCGGGAAACACCATATATTTT. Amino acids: CSARDPRGPGNTIYF.

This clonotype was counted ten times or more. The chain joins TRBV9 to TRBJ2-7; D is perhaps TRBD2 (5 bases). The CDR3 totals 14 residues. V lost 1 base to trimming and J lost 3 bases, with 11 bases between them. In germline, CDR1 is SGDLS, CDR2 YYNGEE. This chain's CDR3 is CASSVQPEGYEQYF. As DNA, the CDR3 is TGTGCCAGCAGCGTACAACCCGAGGGCTACGAGCAGTACTTC.

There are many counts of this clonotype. In DNA form, the CDR3 reads TGTGCCAGCAGCCTGCTCGGACAGGGGGAAAAACTGTTTTTT. Amino acids: CASSLLGQGEKLFF. V and J are TRBV3-1 and TRBJ1-4; 9 positions agree with TRBD1. The V gene's germline CDR1 is LGHDT and CDR2 YNNKEL (reference sequence). Losses at the gene ends were 4 bases for V and 8 bases for J; bases not matched to a gene: 5. The CDR3 sequence is 14 residues long.

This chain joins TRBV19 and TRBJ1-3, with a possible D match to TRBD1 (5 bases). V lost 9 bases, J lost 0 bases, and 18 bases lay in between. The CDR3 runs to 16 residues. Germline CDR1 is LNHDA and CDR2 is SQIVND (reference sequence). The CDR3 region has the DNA TGTGCCAGCAGCTACTTGGGACGGTACTCTGGAAACACCATATATTTT. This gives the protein CASSYLGRYSGNTIYF.

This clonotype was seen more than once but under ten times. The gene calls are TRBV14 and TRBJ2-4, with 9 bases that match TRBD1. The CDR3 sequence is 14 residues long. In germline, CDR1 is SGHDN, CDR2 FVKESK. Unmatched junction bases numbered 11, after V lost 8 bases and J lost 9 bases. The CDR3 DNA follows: TGTGCCAGCTCCGGGACAGGGAATTTCGCCATTCAGTACTTC. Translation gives CASSGTGNFAIQYF.

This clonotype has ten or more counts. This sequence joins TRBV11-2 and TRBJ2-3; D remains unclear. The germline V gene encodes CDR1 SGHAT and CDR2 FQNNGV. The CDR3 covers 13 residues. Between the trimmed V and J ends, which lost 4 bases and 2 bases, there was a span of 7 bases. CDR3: CASSSSSTDTQYF. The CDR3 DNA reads TGTGCCAGCAGCTCCTCTTCCACAGATACGCAGTATTTT.

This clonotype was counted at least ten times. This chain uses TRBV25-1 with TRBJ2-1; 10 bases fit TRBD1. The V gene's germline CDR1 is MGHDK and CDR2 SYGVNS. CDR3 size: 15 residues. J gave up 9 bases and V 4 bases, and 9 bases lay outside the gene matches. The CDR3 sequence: CASSARQGAFGEQFF. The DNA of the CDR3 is TGTGCCAGCAGTGCCCGACAGGGGGCCTTTGGTGAGCAGTTCTTC.

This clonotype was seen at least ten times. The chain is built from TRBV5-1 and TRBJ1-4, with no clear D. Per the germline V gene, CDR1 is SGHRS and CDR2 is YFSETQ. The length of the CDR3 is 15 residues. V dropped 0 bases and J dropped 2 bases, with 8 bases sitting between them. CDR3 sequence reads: CASSLGQSTNEKLFF. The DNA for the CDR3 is TGCGCCAGCAGCTTGGGGCAGTCGACTAATGAAAAACTGTTTTTT.